This paragraph covers one TCR beta chain sequence. This specimen belongs to a study of shared T cell receptors in the human thymus. V lost 8 bases to trimming and J lost 7 bases; unmatched junction nucleotides: 10. Looked up from germline, CDR1 is MNHEY and CDR2 is SVGAGI. The CDR3 spans 14 residues. Sequencing was performed with immunoSEQ multiplex PCR; in TCRdb, only in-frame clones are kept and a portion is missing. The sample includes hundreds of thousands of clones, approximately 80% of them seen just once. These data are also associated with another study on human thymus T cells. Turning to that study: Immunologically healthy infants in Finland undergoing congenital heart defect surgery were the donors. Corrective cardiac surgery supplied the resected thymus tissue. Within thymic and blood repertoires, V and J gene usage appeared to be biased.

The chain carries TRBV6-5 and TRBJ1-2; 10 bases fit TRBD1. Source material: thymocytes. The TCR originated in a boy under two years old with a congenital heart defect. CDR3 coding DNA: TGTGCCAGCGCGACAGGGGGCGAAGTTTTTGGCTACACCTTC. This gives the protein CASATGGEVFGYTF.